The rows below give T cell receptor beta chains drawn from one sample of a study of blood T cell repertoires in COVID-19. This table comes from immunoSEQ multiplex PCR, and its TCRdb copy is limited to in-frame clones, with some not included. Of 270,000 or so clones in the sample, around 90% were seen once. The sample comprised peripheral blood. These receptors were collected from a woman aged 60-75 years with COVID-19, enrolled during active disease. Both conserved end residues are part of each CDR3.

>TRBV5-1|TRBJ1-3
CASSWTVSGNTIYF
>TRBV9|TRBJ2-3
CASSRTGAIDTQYF
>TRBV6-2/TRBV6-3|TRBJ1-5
CASSLNRVQPQHF
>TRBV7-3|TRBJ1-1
CASSLNAGLMNTEAFF
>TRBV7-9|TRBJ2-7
CASSPADRGGEQYF
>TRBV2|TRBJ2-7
CASRAPGQGQYEQYF
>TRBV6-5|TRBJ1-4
CASRGGPGNEKLFF
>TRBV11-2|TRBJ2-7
CASSLMRRQAYEQYF
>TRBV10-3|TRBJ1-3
CATSPSSGNTIYF
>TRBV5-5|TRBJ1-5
CASSLGQGINQPQHF
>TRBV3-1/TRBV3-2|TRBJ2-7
CASSRLAGGSTYEQYF
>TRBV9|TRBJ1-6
CASSETGIPPLHF
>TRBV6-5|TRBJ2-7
CASRGDRGPGYEQYF
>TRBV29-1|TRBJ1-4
CSVIRFRATNEKLFF
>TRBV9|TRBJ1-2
CASSVGKLPNYGYTF
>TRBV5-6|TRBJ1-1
CASSPQVSGNTEAFF
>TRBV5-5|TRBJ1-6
CASSIRQARNSPLHF
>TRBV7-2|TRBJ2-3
CASSLALLAGGLTDTQYF